Each of the 19 T cell receptor beta chains below was sequenced from the same sample in a study of radiation and T cells in renal cell carcinoma. TCRdb's table, derived via immunoSEQ multiplex PCR, lists solely in-frame clones and lacks some. The sample lists more than 150,000 clones, about 87% occurring once. This sample's time point: blood 2 weeks post-SBRT. Treatment denoted: 15 Gy SBRT to primary tumor, nephrectomy 4 weeks later. Here the sequenced sample was blood, taken from a patient whose treatment included radiotherapy and nephrectomy. The receptors shown here come from a woman aged 45-59 years with renal cell carcinoma.

The chain has TRBV7-2 and TRBJ2-7; the match to TRBD1 covers 8 bases. The germline V gene has CDR1 SGHTA and CDR2 FQGNSA. The ends lost 5 bases at V and 5 bases at J; junction bases unmatched: 8. The CDR3 contains 14 residues. CDR3 DNA: TGTGCCAGCAGCCCGTGGACAGGGAGAGACGAGCAGTACTTC. This translates into CASSPWTGRDEQYF.

The V and J genes are TRBV5-6 and TRBJ1-2; D is unclear. V lost 1 base to trimming and J lost 6 bases, with 13 bases between them. The length of the CDR3 is 14 residues. Germline lookup yields CDR1 SGHDT and CDR2 YYEEEE. The CDR3 DNA reads as TGTGCCAGCAGCTTGTTACCGGGGATGGATGGCTACACCTTC. Encoded protein: CASSLLPGMDGYTF.

The rearrangement uses TRBV6-5 and TRBJ1-6; 7 positions match TRBD1. The CDR3 covers 15 residues. After removal of 6 bases from V and 5 bases from J, the junction contained 7 bases not matched to a gene. Germline CDR1 and CDR2: MNHEY and SVGAGI. The DNA for the CDR3 is TGTGCCAGCAGACATCACAGGGGTAATAATTCACCCCTCCACTTT. This gives the protein CASRHHRGNNSPLHF.

V is TRBV29-1 and J is TRBJ1-1; D unclear. The CDR3 has 14 residues. The germline V gene has CDR1 SQVTM and CDR2 ANQGSEA. V lost 5 bases to trimming and J lost 0 bases, with 13 bases between them. The CDR3 coding sequence is TGCAGCGTTACCGGGCCCGCTATGAACACTGAAGCTTTCTTT. It encodes CSVTGPAMNTEAFF.

Written as DNA, the CDR3 is TGTGCCAGCAGCCTGCTAGCGGGGGGTACATCTAGCACAGATACGCAGTATTTT. Its protein product is CASSLLAGGTSSTDTQYF. V gene TRBV7-2 combines with J gene TRBJ2-3; 11 positions agree with TRBD2. V was clipped by 5 bases and J by 0 bases; unmatched bases: 10. Germline V lookup: CDR1 SGHTA, CDR2 FQGNSA. CDR3 length equals 18 residues.

For the CDR3, the DNA is TGCGCCAGCAGCTCGGGAAGACAGTTACCATACGAGCAGTACTTC. Protein: CASSSGRQLPYEQYF. The rearrangement links TRBV5-1 to TRBJ2-7; D is perhaps TRBD1 or TRBD2 (5 bases each). V lost 3 bases to trimming and J lost 4 bases, with 17 bases between them. The germline V gene encodes CDR1 SGHRS and CDR2 YFSETQ. This CDR3 has 15 residues.

The rearrangement links TRBV7-9 to TRBJ1-4; no clear D gene. Trimming left V 4 bases short and J 5 bases short, with 8 bases between. The CDR3 has 13 amino acids. The germline gives CDR1 SEHNR, CDR2 FQNEAQ (reference sequence). The CDR3: CASSSVPNEKLFF. DNA for the CDR3: TGTGCCAGCAGCTCGGTACCAAATGAAAAACTGTTTTTT.

CDR3 region: CASSRSVGGANYGYTF. CDR3 in DNA: TGTGCCAGCAGCCGCTCTGTCGGGGGCGCTAACTATGGCTACACCTTC. V usage is TRBV5-6 and J usage is TRBJ1-2, with D possibly being TRBD1 (6 bases). Trimming took off 4 bases at V and 0 bases at J, with 16 bases between the two ends. CDR1 is SGHDT, CDR2 YYEEEE, per germline. CDR3 length: 16 amino acids.

V usage is TRBV7-9 and J usage is TRBJ1-2, with TRBD1 as a possible D gene (6 bases). V was pared by 4 bases and J by 0 bases, with 15 bases between. CDR3 length equals 16 residues. The germline CDR1 and CDR2 sequences are SEHNR and FQNEAQ (reference sequence). CDR3 DNA sequence: TGTGCCAGCAGCTCCCCCCAGGGGCGAGCTAACTATGGCTACACCTTC. Protein sequence: CASSSPQGRANYGYTF.

This chain joins TRBV7-3 and TRBJ2-1, with 7 nucleotides matching TRBD1. CDR1 is SGHTA and CDR2 is FQGTGA in the germline V gene. V was clipped by 2 bases and J by 13 bases; unmatched bases: 8. The CDR3 consists of 13 residues. Here the CDR3 reads CASSLVEGAGQFF. The CDR3 region has the DNA TGTGCCAGCAGCTTAGTCGAGGGGGCAGGTCAGTTCTTC.

The chain has TRBV18 and TRBJ2-5; D tentatively reads TRBD1 or TRBD2 (7 bases each). The CDR3 is 15 residues long. V was trimmed by 3 bases and J by 7 bases, leaving 18 bases between them. The V gene's germline CDR1 is KGHSH and CDR2 LQKENI. CDR3 nucleotides: TGTGCCAGCTCACCCCGACAGGGACTAAGAGGGACCCAGTACTTC. Translated: CASSPRQGLRGTQYF.

V gene TRBV19 combines with J gene TRBJ2-1; D gene ambiguous. The germline CDR1 and CDR2 sequences are LNHDA and SQIVND (reference sequence). The CDR3 totals 13 residues. The V and J ends lost 0 bases and 4 bases respectively, with 4 bases between them. CDR3: CASSIDLYNEQFF. CDR3 nucleotide sequence: TGTGCCAGTAGTATAGATTTGTACAATGAGCAGTTCTTC.

The V gene is TRBV2, the J gene TRBJ2-5; no reliable D call. The CDR3 has 14 amino acids. Germline V gives CDR1 SNHLY, CDR2 FYNNEI. Trimming left V 8 bases short and J 3 bases short, with 16 bases between. CDR3 sequence reads: CASQTVGSKETQYF. The CDR3 DNA follows: TGTGCCAGCCAAACGGTCGGGTCCAAAGAGACCCAGTACTTC.

CDR3 sequence reads: CASSQRLGEKLFF. CDR3 DNA: TGTGCCAGCAGCCAGAGGCTGGGTGAAAAACTGTTTTTT. This chain links TRBV5-8 with TRBJ1-4, with D hard to call. V was pared by 4 bases and J by 7 bases, with 11 bases between. Germline CDR1 is SGHTS and CDR2 is YDEGEE. The CDR3 loop spans 13 amino acids. Based on the CDR3 plus reference TRBV5-8 and TRBJ1-4, the full variable domain is EAGVTQSPTHLIKTRGQQATLRCSPISGHTSVYWYQQALGLGLQFLLWYDEGEERNRGNFPPRFSGRQFPNYSSELNVNALELEDSALYLCASSQRLGEKLFFGSGTQLSVL.

The chain's CDR3 is CASRPDRGRVSVRAFF. The CDR3 DNA reads TGTGCCAGCAGACCCGACAGGGGGCGCGTGTCGGTGAGGGCTTTCTTT. The chain is built from TRBV6-6 and TRBJ1-1; 10 bases align to TRBD1. Trimming removed 6 bases from V and 11 bases from J; junction bases left unmatched: 18. CDR3 size: 16 residues. The germline gives CDR1 MNHNY, CDR2 SVGAGI (reference sequence).

This clone was seen only a few times. The chain uses TRBV6-1 and TRBJ1-1; D call uncertain. V shed 2 bases and J shed 1 base, with 5 bases lying between them. Germline V lookup: CDR1 MNHNS, CDR2 SASEGT. This CDR3 has 13 residues. CDR3 coding DNA: TGTGCCAGCAGTGAACACACGAACACTGAAGCTTTCTTT. Translation gives CASSEHTNTEAFF.

In DNA form, the CDR3 reads TGTGCCAGCAGCGAGCAGTTCCTAGCGGGGGCAACCTCCTACGAGCAGTACTTC. Protein sequence: CASSEQFLAGATSYEQYF. The rearrangement uses TRBV7-2 and TRBJ2-7; 10 nucleotides align to TRBD2. Per the germline V gene, CDR1 is SGHTA and CDR2 is FQGNSA. The CDR3 sequence is 18 residues long. V gave up 5 bases and J gave up 0 bases; unmatched junction bases: 13.

This clone turned up a few times. V is TRBV7-9 and J is TRBJ2-7, with a possible D match to TRBD1 (6 bases). V dropped 5 bases and J dropped 8 bases, with 13 bases sitting between them. CDR1 and CDR2 (germline): SEHNR, FQNEAQ (reference sequence). CDR3 length: 12 residues. Here the CDR3 reads CASSPDRTKQYF. The CDR3 DNA reads as TGTGCCAGCAGCCCTGACAGGACCAAGCAGTACTTC. Based on the CDR3 plus reference TRBV7-9 and TRBJ2-7, the full variable domain is DTGVSQNPRHKITKRGQNVTFRCDPISEHNRLYWYRQTLGQGPEFLTYFQNEAQLEKSRLLSDRFSAERPKGSFSTLEIQRTEQGDSAMYLCASSPDRTKQYFGPGTRLTVT.

V usage is TRBV7-9 and J usage is TRBJ1-2; D not resolved. V lost 3 bases, J lost 4 bases, and 15 bases lay in between. Germline V gene lookup returns CDR1 SEHNR and CDR2 FQNEAQ (reference sequence). CDR3 length equals 15 residues. CDR3 DNA sequence: TGTGCCAGCAGCTTGCCAGCCCCGACGGGCTATGGCTACACCTTC. As protein: CASSLPAPTGYGYTF.